This T cell receptor (beta chain) comes out of a study of blood T cell repertoires in COVID-19. At the level of the study: Donors in the United States, Italy and Spain gave samples during acute or convalescent COVID-19. The analysed material was cDNA or gDNA that came from T cells, B-cell-depleted T cells, or PBMCs.

Trimming cost V 3 bases and J 4 bases; bases outside gene matches: 5. This CDR3 has 14 residues. CDR1 and CDR2 from the germline V gene are MDHEN and SYDVKM. The authors' processing: Counts of nucleated cells, estimated from reference gene primer amplification, were obtained. The assay was immunoSEQ multiplex PCR, and TCRdb's table has in-frame clones only and misses some. V and J calls and clone size are as listed in that table; D and trimming were resolved from the DNA. The repertoire includes some 370,000 clones, roughly 89% of them detected once, and approximately 6.2% sits in the top ten. This clone appeared a single time.

The source is a man between 18 and 35 years old with active or convalescent COVID-19. The V call is TRBV28, the J call TRBJ1-2; the match to TRBD1 covers 7 bases. Sequences were obtained from peripheral blood. The CDR3: CASSFGRGVYGYTF. CDR3 in DNA: TGTGCCAGCAGTTTCGGCAGGGGGGTCTATGGCTACACCTTC.